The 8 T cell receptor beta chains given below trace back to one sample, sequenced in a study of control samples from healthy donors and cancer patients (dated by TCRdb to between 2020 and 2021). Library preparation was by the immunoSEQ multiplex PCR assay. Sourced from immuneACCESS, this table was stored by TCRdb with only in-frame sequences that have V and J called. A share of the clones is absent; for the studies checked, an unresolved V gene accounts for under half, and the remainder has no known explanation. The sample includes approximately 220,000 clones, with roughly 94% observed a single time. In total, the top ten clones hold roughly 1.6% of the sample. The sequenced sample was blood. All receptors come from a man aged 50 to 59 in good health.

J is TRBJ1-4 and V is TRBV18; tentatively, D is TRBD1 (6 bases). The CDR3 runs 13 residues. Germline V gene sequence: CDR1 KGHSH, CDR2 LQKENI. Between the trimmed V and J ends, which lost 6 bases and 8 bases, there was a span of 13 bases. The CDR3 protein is CASSSTGREKLFF. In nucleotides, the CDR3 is TGTGCCAGCTCGTCTACAGGGCGCGAAAAACTGTTTTTT.

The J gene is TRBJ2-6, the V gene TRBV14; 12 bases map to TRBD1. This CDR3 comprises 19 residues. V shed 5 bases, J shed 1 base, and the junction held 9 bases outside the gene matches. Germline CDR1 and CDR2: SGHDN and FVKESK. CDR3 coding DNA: TGTGCCAGCAGCTCCTATATGGGACAGGGGGCGTCTGGGGCCAACGTCCTGACTTTC. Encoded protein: CASSSYMGQGASGANVLTF.

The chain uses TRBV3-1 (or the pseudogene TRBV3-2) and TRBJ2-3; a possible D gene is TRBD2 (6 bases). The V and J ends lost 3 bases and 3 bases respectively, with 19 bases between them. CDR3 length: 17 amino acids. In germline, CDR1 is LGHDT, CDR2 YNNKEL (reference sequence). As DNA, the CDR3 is TGTGCCAGCAGCCAGGCTGGGGACGGTGGGGGGACAGATACGCAGTATTTT. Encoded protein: CASSQAGDGGGTDTQYF.

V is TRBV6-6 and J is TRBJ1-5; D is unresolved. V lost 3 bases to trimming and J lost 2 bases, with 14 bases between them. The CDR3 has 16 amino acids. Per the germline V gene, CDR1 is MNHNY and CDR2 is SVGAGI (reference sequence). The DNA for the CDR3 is TGTGCCAGCAGTTATGGTGGGAACGGGGGCAATCAGCCCCAGCATTTT. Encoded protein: CASSYGGNGGNQPQHF.

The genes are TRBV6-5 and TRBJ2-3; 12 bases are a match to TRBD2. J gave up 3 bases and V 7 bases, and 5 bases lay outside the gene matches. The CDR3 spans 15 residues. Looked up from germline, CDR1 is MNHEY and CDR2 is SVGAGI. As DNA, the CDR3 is TGTGCCAGCAAAACTAGCGGGGGGACTACAGATACGCAGTATTTT. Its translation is CASKTSGGTTDTQYF.

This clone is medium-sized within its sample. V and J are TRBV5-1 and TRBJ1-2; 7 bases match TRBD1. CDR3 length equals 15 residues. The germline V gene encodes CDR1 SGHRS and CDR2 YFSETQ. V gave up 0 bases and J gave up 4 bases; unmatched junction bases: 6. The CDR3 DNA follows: TGCGCCAGCAGCTTGGACCTAGGACAGGCCTATGGCTACACCTTC. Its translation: CASSLDLGQAYGYTF. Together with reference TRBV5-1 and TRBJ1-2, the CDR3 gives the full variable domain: KAGVTQTPRYLIKTRGQQVTLSCSPISGHRSVSWYQQTPGQGLQFLFEYFSETQRNKGNFPGRFSGRQFSNSRSEMNVSTLELGDSALYLCASSLDLGQAYGYTFGSGTRLTVV.

In DNA form, the CDR3 reads TGTGCCAGCAGCTTAACCGAATGGGGAACTGAAGCTTTCTTT. Translating gives CASSLTEWGTEAFF. The chain is built from TRBV7-2 and TRBJ1-1, with no clear D. This CDR3 comprises 14 residues. From germline, CDR1 is SGHTA and CDR2 FQGNSA. The germline V and J ends were trimmed by 2 bases and 5 bases, with 12 bases remaining between them.

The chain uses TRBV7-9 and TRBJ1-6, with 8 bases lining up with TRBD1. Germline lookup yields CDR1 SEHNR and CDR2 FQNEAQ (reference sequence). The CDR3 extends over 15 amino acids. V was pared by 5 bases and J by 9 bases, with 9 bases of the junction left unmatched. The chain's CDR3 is CASSQGTGLGSPLHF. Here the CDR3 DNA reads TGTGCCAGCAGCCAAGGGACAGGTTTGGGTTCACCCCTCCACTTT.